The 30 T cell receptor beta chains below were found in one sample sequenced in a study of early T cells in non-severe SARS-CoV-2 infection. TCRdb processed the 5' RACE reads anew with MiXCR; each CDR3 protein has one entry. The sample includes tens of thousands of distinct CDR3 sequences, about 9.5% of them seen just once. The sequencing used whole blood, collected at baseline. These receptor sequences come from an adult who was a healthcare worker with PCR-confirmed SARS-CoV-2 infection or an uninfected control (not recorded which).

This clonotype has a count of ten or more. The gene calls are TRBV7-2 and TRBJ2-3; 11 bases match TRBD2. The germline CDR1 and CDR2 sequences are SGHTA and FQGNSA. The length of the CDR3 is 16 residues. Losses at the gene ends were 3 bases for V and 6 bases for J; bases not matched to a gene: 8. This chain's CDR3 is CASSFLLAGAGDTQYF. In DNA, the CDR3 is TGTGCCAGCAGCTTTCTACTAGCGGGGGCCGGGGATACGCAGTATTTT.

This chain connects TRBV20-1 to TRBJ2-2, with D uncertain. This CDR3 has 15 amino acids. V dropped 5 bases and J dropped 2 bases, with 15 bases sitting between them. The germline V gene has CDR1 DFQATT and CDR2 SNEGSKA (reference sequence). The CDR3 sequence is CSAPSPQTNTGELFF. Here the CDR3 DNA reads TGCAGTGCTCCGAGTCCGCAGACCAACACCGGGGAGCTGTTTTTT.

This clonotype was detected a few times. The chain employs TRBV29-1 and TRBJ2-3; 7 positions match TRBD2. There are 14 residues in the CDR3. In germline, CDR1 is SQVTM, CDR2 ANQGSEA. After removal of 4 bases from V and 1 base from J, the junction contained 5 bases not matched to a gene. The DNA for the CDR3 is TGCAGCGTTGTGGGACTATTCCGCACAGATACGCAGTATTTT. It encodes CSVVGLFRTDTQYF.

This clonotype was seen a handful of times. The chain uses TRBV5-4 and TRBJ1-6, with 7 bases that match TRBD1. Germline lookup yields CDR1 SGHNT and CDR2 YYREEE (reference sequence). This CDR3 is built from 17 residues. V was clipped by 4 bases and J by 5 bases; unmatched bases: 12. CDR3 loop: CASSTDPGDSHNSPLHF. The CDR3 DNA sequence: TGTGCCAGCAGCACCGATCCAGGGGACAGTCATAATTCACCCCTCCACTTT. The full variable domain, completed using reference TRBV5-4 and TRBJ1-6, is ETGVTQSPTHLIKTRGQQVTLRCSSQSGHNTVSWYQQALGQGPQFIFQYYREEENGRGNFPPRFSGLQFPNYSSELNVNALELDDSALYLCASSTDPGDSHNSPLHFGNGTRLTVT.

This chain links TRBV6-6 with TRBJ1-5; 8 positions agree with TRBD1. Germline lookup yields CDR1 MNHNY and CDR2 SVGAGI (reference sequence). The CDR3 is 15 amino acids. The trim removed 8 bases at V and 3 bases at J, leaving 9 bases unmatched. This CDR3 is CASSSTGEFNQPQHF. In DNA form, the CDR3 reads TGTGCCAGCTCCTCGACAGGGGAATTCAATCAGCCCCAGCATTTT.

This clonotype has just a few counts. The CDR3 spells CASSLDLLAGTGHEQYF. The CDR3 nucleotides read TGTGCCAGCAGCTTAGATCTGCTAGCGGGGACGGGACACGAGCAGTACTTC. The V and J genes are TRBV11-2 and TRBJ2-7; TRBD2 agrees at 9 bases. This CDR3 region has 17 residues. The V and J ends lost 0 bases and 5 bases, in that order; junction bases with no gene match: 11. Germline values: CDR1 SGHAT, CDR2 FQNNGV.

The chain combines TRBV12-3 or TRBV12-4 with TRBJ1-5; D possibly corresponds to TRBD1 (5 bases). This CDR3 spans 14 amino acids. V lost 7 bases and J 3 bases, leaving 13 bases between the germline ends. The CDR3 loop reads CASTSTVDNQPQHF. In nucleotides, the CDR3 is TGTGCCAGCACCTCGACAGTCGACAATCAGCCCCAGCATTTT.

This clonotype was detected a few times. The chain is built from TRBV2 and TRBJ2-2, with TRBD2 identical over 8 bases. The CDR3 runs 16 residues. The V gene's germline CDR1 is SNHLY and CDR2 FYNNEI. Germline trimming cut 6 bases from V and 1 base from J; bases unmatched to any gene: 7. The CDR3 DNA reads TGTGCCAGCAGAAAGCGGGAGATTTTGAACACCGGGGAGCTGTTTTTT. It is translated as CASRKREILNTGELFF.

V usage is TRBV29-1 and J usage is TRBJ2-7; TRBD1 is a possible D gene (6 bases). The CDR3 extends over 15 amino acids. CDR1 is SQVTM and CDR2 is ANQGSEA in the germline V gene. V lost 1 base to trimming and J lost 2 bases, with 15 bases between them. DNA of the CDR3: TGCAGCGTTGAAGGGATCTGGGGGCAGACCTACGAGCAGTACTTC. Translated, it gives CSVEGIWGQTYEQYF.

This clonotype was detected many times. The chain links TRBV28 to TRBJ2-1; D uncertain. Trimming removed 5 bases from V and 4 bases from J, with 18 bases in between. CDR1 is MDHEN and CDR2 is SYDVKM in the germline V gene. The CDR3 consists of 16 residues. CDR3 bases: TGTGCCAGCAGTCTATTCAGGCTATCCGGGTACAATGAGCAGTTCTTC. Its translation: CASSLFRLSGYNEQFF. Using reference TRBV28 and TRBJ2-1 for the parts outside the CDR3, the full variable domain is DVKVTQSSRYLVKRTGEKVFLECVQDMDHENMFWYRQDPGLGLRLIYFSYDVKMKEKGDIPEGYSVSREKKERFSLILESASTNQTSMYLCASSLFRLSGYNEQFFGPGTRLTVL.

This clonotype turned up a few times. The chain links TRBV7-2 to TRBJ2-7; D unclear. This CDR3 contains 13 residues. Germline V gives CDR1 SGHTA, CDR2 FQGNSA. Deletions cut 5 bases from V and 4 bases from J, with 12 bases between. The CDR3 coding sequence is TGTGCCAGCAGCCCTCCCTCGGCATACGAGCAGTACTTC. Its translation: CASSPPSAYEQYF.

The table lists this clonotype with many counts. The rearrangement joins TRBV14 to TRBJ1-1; D remains unclear. Germline CDR1 is SGHDN and CDR2 is FVKESK. Between the trimmed V and J ends, which lost 4 bases and 2 bases, there was a span of 17 bases. This CDR3 comprises 16 residues. The CDR3 nucleotides read TGTGCCAGCAGCCCAACCTTAAGAAATACAAACACTGAAGCTTTCTTT. This codes for CASSPTLRNTNTEAFF.

This clonotype was seen more than once but under ten times. The rearrangement links TRBV11-2 to TRBJ2-1; 9 bases are a match to TRBD2. The V gene end was trimmed by 2 bases and the J gene end by 4 bases; junction bases not matched to a gene: 6. The CDR3 extends over 16 amino acids. Germline loops: CDR1 SGHAT, CDR2 FQNNGV. CDR3 bases: TGTGCCAGCAGCTTACCCGTAACTAGCGGGTACAATGAGCAGTTCTTC. Translation: CASSLPVTSGYNEQFF.

The sample holds many counts of this clonotype. The chain carries TRBV20-1 and TRBJ1-1, with 7 bases matching TRBD1. The V and J ends lost 4 bases and 6 bases, in that order; junction bases with no gene match: 5. The CDR3 is 12 amino acids. Germline V CDR1 and CDR2: DFQATT, SNEGSKA (reference sequence). The CDR3 bases are TGCAGTGCTAATCAGCAGGGGGCTGAAGCTTTCTTT. As protein: CSANQQGAEAFF.

This clonotype was seen many times. This chain joins TRBV7-9 and TRBJ2-3; TRBD2 aligns across 7 bases. This CDR3 is 13 amino acids long. Looked up from germline, CDR1 is SEHNR and CDR2 is FQNEAQ (reference sequence). The trim removed 3 bases at V and 9 bases at J, leaving 6 bases unmatched. The CDR3 spells CASSLGGTVTQYF. The CDR3 DNA sequence: TGTGCCAGCAGCTTGGGGGGGACGGTAACGCAGTATTTT.

This clonotype appeared many times. The rearrangement joins TRBV9 to TRBJ2-2; 10 positions match TRBD1. The CDR3 is 15 amino acids. V was clipped by 3 bases and J by 5 bases; unmatched bases: 4. Per germline, CDR1 SGDLS and CDR2 YYNGEE. The CDR3 sequence is CASSAGTGVTGELFF. DNA of the CDR3: TGTGCCAGCAGCGCCGGGACAGGGGTAACCGGGGAGCTGTTTTTT.

This clonotype was detected a few times. The chain combines TRBV2 with TRBJ2-3, with a weak D call TRBD1 (6 bases). The ends were cut back, 3 bases at V and 3 bases at J, with 10 bases in the middle. The CDR3 has 14 residues. Germline assignment: CDR1 SNHLY and CDR2 FYNNEI. The CDR3 DNA reads TGTGCCAGCAGTGAGTTGGGACAAACAGATACGCAGTATTTT. Translated, it gives CASSELGQTDTQYF.

The sample holds a few counts of this clonotype. V is TRBV7-2 and J is TRBJ2-3; a weak D match, TRBD2 (7 bases). V was pared by 3 bases and J by 2 bases, with 12 bases between. The CDR3 runs to 15 residues. Germline lookup yields CDR1 SGHTA and CDR2 FQGNSA. Here the CDR3 reads CASSFRAGATDTQYF. CDR3 coding DNA: TGTGCCAGCAGCTTTCGCGCGGGGGCCACAGATACGCAGTATTTT.

The chain combines TRBV5-6 with TRBJ1-6, with 8 nucleotides matching TRBD1. Germline CDR1 and CDR2: SGHDT and YYEEEE. V was clipped by 4 bases and J by 9 bases; unmatched bases: 9. CDR3 size: 15 residues. CDR3 loop: CASSRRRTGFSPLHF. The CDR3 coding sequence is TGTGCCAGCAGCAGACGGCGGACAGGGTTTTCACCCCTCCACTTT.

The gene calls are TRBV7-2 and TRBJ1-1; 7 bases align to TRBD1. Germline V CDR1 and CDR2: SGHTA, FQGNSA. V was pared by 2 bases and J by 3 bases, with 18 bases of the junction left unmatched. The CDR3 totals 19 residues. CDR3 protein: CASSLSTGTVLGRDTEAFF. Here the CDR3 DNA reads TGTGCCAGCAGCTTATCAACCGGGACAGTGTTGGGTAGGGACACTGAAGCTTTCTTT.

This clonotype was picked up a small number of times. V gene TRBV5-1 combines with J gene TRBJ2-1, with 8 bases lining up with TRBD2. J was trimmed by 4 bases and V by 0 bases; bases with no gene match: 3. The CDR3 extends over 15 amino acids. Germline V gene data show CDR1 as SGHRS and CDR2 as YFSETQ. The CDR3 region is CASSLASSGYNEQFF. The DNA of the CDR3 is TGCGCCAGCAGCTTGGCCTCTAGCGGGTACAATGAGCAGTTCTTC.

This clonotype was seen more than once but under ten times. The chain carries TRBV18 and TRBJ2-7; D unresolved. The CDR3 loop spans 12 amino acids. The ends were cut back, 2 bases at V and 5 bases at J, with 7 bases in the middle. Germline-derived CDR1 and CDR2 are KGHSH and LQKENI. In DNA form, the CDR3 reads TGTGCCAGCTCACCAAGGTTGGACGAGCAGTACTTC. Protein: CASSPRLDEQYF.

The rearrangement links TRBV18 to TRBJ1-1; D may be TRBD1 (5 bases). From germline, CDR1 is KGHSH and CDR2 LQKENI. Trimming took 3 bases from V and 3 from J, leaving 11 bases between them. CDR3 length: 14 amino acids. CDR3 sequence reads: CASSPEPGHTEAFF. The CDR3 nucleotides read TGTGCCAGCTCACCGGAGCCGGGGCACACTGAAGCTTTCTTT. The variable domain in full, completed from reference TRBV18 and TRBJ1-1, reads NAGVMQNPRHLVRRRGQEARLRCSPMKGHSHVYWYRQLPEEGLKFMVYLQKENIIDESGMPKERFSAEFPKEGPSILRIQQVVRGDSAAYFCASSPEPGHTEAFFGQGTRLTVV.

The chain combines TRBV6-5 with TRBJ1-1; no reliable D call. Germline-derived CDR1 and CDR2 are MNHEY and SVGAGI. Trimming removed 4 bases at V and 0 bases at J, with 9 bases between. This CDR3 region has 14 residues. In nucleotides, the CDR3 is TGTGCCAGCAGTTCCCCATTCTTGAACACTGAAGCTTTCTTT. Its protein is CASSSPFLNTEAFF.

The rearrangement uses TRBV12-3 or TRBV12-4 and TRBJ1-2, with D uncertain. The CDR3 spans 14 residues. V was cut by 3 bases and J by 4 bases, with 12 bases left in between. CDR3 nucleotide sequence: TGTGCCAGCAGTTTGTCGGGCCCCTCCTATGGCTACACCTTC. It specifies CASSLSGPSYGYTF.

This clonotype was seen only a few times. CDR3 sequence reads: CASSLGDRDYYEQYF. The CDR3 DNA is TGCGCCAGCAGCTTGGGGGACAGGGACTACTACGAGCAGTACTTC. This chain links TRBV5-1 with TRBJ2-7; 9 bases agree with TRBD1. J lost 3 bases, V lost 0 bases, and 4 bases had no gene match. This CDR3 is 15 amino acids long. Germline-derived CDR1 and CDR2 are SGHRS and YFSETQ.

This chain connects TRBV7-9 to TRBJ1-5; 10 positions agree with TRBD1. V lost 4 bases and J lost 7; bases outside the gene matches: 1. The CDR3 runs to 13 residues. Germline assignment: CDR1 SEHNR and CDR2 FQNEAQ (reference sequence). The CDR3 bases are TGTGCCAGCAGCTGGGACAGGGGCCAGCCCCAGCATTTT. Residues: CASSWDRGQPQHF. Together with reference TRBV7-9 and TRBJ1-5, the CDR3 gives the full variable domain: DTGVSQNPRHKITKRGQNVTFRCDPISEHNRLYWYRQTLGQGPEFLTYFQNEAQLEKSRLLSDRFSAERPKGSFSTLEIQRTEQGDSAMYLCASSWDRGQPQHFGDGTRLSIL.

The chain is built from TRBV6-2 or TRBV6-3 and TRBJ2-5, with TRBD2 as a possible D gene (6 bases). This CDR3 comprises 14 residues. The V gene's germline CDR1 is MNHEY and CDR2 SVGEGT. V dropped 1 base and J dropped 5 bases, with 11 bases sitting between them. In nucleotides, the CDR3 is TGTGCCAGCAGTTACTATCACAGCGGGGAGACCCAGTACTTC. Translation: CASSYYHSGETQYF.

The chain is built from TRBV5-6 and TRBJ1-4; unclear D gene. The CDR3 runs to 16 residues. Germline V CDR1 and CDR2: SGHDT, YYEEEE. Trimming pared 4 bases from V and 8 bases from J, leaving 21 bases between. The CDR3 reads CASSPRISTLGEKLFF. In DNA, the CDR3 is TGTGCCAGCAGCCCGAGGATAAGCACTCTAGGGGAAAAACTGTTTTTT.

The chain has TRBV5-5 and TRBJ1-1; D not certain. V lost 4 bases and J lost 5, with 6 bases in between. Germline V gives CDR1 SGHKS, CDR2 YYEKEE (reference sequence). This CDR3 has 11 amino acids. CDR3 sequence (DNA): TGTGCCAGCAGCCAAGGGACTGAAGCTTTCTTT. The encoded protein is CASSQGTEAFF. The variable domain in full, completed from reference TRBV5-5 and TRBJ1-1, reads DAGVTQSPTHLIKTRGQQVTLRCSPISGHKSVSWYQQVLGQGPQFIFQYYEKEERGRGNFPDRFSARQFPNYSSELNVNALLLGDSALYLCASSQGTEAFFGQGTRLTVV.